The TCR beta chain under discussion was sequenced for a study of spatial heterogeneity in lung cancer (dated by TCRdb to between 2017 and 2020). About the full investigation: Beta-chain transcripts were consistently detected in greater numbers than alpha-chain transcripts, which likely reflects a higher abundance of beta-chain transcripts. In the raw uncorrected reads, each unique combination of TCR and UMI appeared more than ten times on average. TCR alpha and beta repertoires were quantitatively compared across multiple tumor regions, matched nontumor lung and blood in non-small cell lung cancer. The study linked features of the TCR repertoire to counts of nonsynonymous mutations, which were determined by whole-exome sequencing of tumor tissue. Both alpha and beta chains were TCR-sequenced in about 240 tumor regions, around 64 matched nontumor lung samples and more than 50 PBMC samples obtained at surgery.

Libraries were made using 5' RACE. The sequencing machine was a NextSeq 500. To allow correction of PCR and sequencing errors, the TCR library protocol tagged every TCR cDNA molecule with a unique molecular identifier. Turning to the authors' computational methods: TCR identification, UMI-based error correction and CDR3 extraction were all carried out with Decombinator tools. TCRs above a frequency of 2 per 1,000, corresponding to the top 1% of the tumor frequency distribution, were defined as expanded. Renyi diversity was computed with the R vegan package after each repertoire had been subsampled 100 times to 5,000 TCRs. CDR3 similarity networks were built from amino acid triplet string-kernel similarity, connecting CDR3s with pairwise similarity above 0.82. TCRdb itself trimmed the public reads at Q25 with fastp, ran MiXCR and retained productive beta chains. Identical CDR3 protein sequences are pooled into one entry, listed with their most common genes and DNA. The V and J calls and clone size are TCRdb's, not the authors'. The sample includes some 100,000 distinct CDR3 sequences, with over 9.5% observed a single time. Of the sample, over 40% is held by the ten largest clones.

The time point tag for this specimen amounts to: sample taken at primary tumor resection. Samples were obtained from 72 patients with early-stage, untreated non-small cell lung cancer from the lung TRACERx cohort. For TCR sequencing, whole RNA was extracted from tumor and nontumor lung tissue, or from cryopreserved PBMC samples, and no cell sorting was done. A patient was chosen for TCR sequencing only when enough RNA was available from at least two tumor regions. The germline V gene (reference sequence) sets CDR1 to LNHNV and CDR2 to YYDKDF. V is pared back by 7 bases and J by 2 bases, with 22 bases lying between the germline termini. The CDR3 starts with the cysteine, ends with the phenylalanine, and has 17 residues. Only the CDR3 DNA is retained, 51 bases long and in frame from the first base. Results and caveats for the whole study, not just this receptor: Confirming at a functional level the hypothesis that regional TCRs recognize regional mutations was considered to require additional single-cell paired TCR alpha and beta sequencing. Ubiquitous expanded tumor TCRs showed up in blood more often at tumor resection than at routine follow-up.

Points on this clonotype: Which antigen it targets is not known. No base quality values were provided; no much bigger clone lies one nucleotide off.

The sequence derives from a male donor with early-stage non-small cell lung cancer. This chain is built from TRBV15 and TRBJ2-3; TRBD2 could be the D gene, as 5 bases match. The sample was PBMCs, taken at surgery. The nucleotide sequence is TGTGCCACCACCCGATGGGAGCCCTCTAAGGTCACAGATACGCAGTATTTT. Its protein reads: CATTRWEPSKVTDTQYF.